What follows are 5 T cell receptor beta chains derived from one specimen sequenced in a study of T cell responses to AZD1222 COVID-19 vaccine (dated by TCRdb to 2020 to 2022). Reading the label with the study, this specimen's time point is: about 28 days (+/-7) after the second vaccine dose. Library prep was done by the immunoSEQ multiplex PCR assay. Drawn from immuneACCESS, this table holds only the in-frame rearrangements with V and J called that TCRdb kept. Clones are partly lost; checked studies trace under half to an unresolved V gene and leave the rest unexplained. Recorded for this sample are about 120,000 clones; 70% to 90% of them occurred a single time. The ten largest clonotypes hold around 2.9% of the sample. The source was peripheral blood, collected 28 days after the second AZD1222 dose. These receptors were taken from an adult who received the AZD1222 COVID-19 vaccine.

This clone showed up just once. CDR3: CASSFPTAGGVGEQYF. CDR3 DNA: TGTGCCAGCAGCTTCCCCACAGCGGGTGGGGTGGGAGAGCAGTACTTC. The genes are TRBV11-3 and TRBJ2-7, with a possible D match to TRBD2 (6 bases). The V end lost 3 bases, the J end lost 7 bases, and 22 bases lay between the germline ends. The CDR3 consists of 16 residues. Germline CDR1 is SGHNT and CDR2 is YENEEA.

The genes are TRBV19 and TRBJ1-1; D may be TRBD1 (6 bases). The CDR3 sequence is 13 residues long. Germline V gene data show CDR1 as LNHDA and CDR2 as SQIVND (reference sequence). With 5 bases removed from V and 7 bases from J, the gap between germline ends came to 14 bases. The DNA of the CDR3 is TGTGCCAGTAGTCGCGGCAGGGGTCTTGAAGCTTTCTTT. Protein sequence: CASSRGRGLEAFF.

The chain combines TRBV19 with TRBJ1-4; no clear D. Germline assignment: CDR1 LNHDA and CDR2 SQIVND (reference sequence). The CDR3 contains 14 residues. The V gene lost 1 base and the J gene lost 5 bases, with 8 bases spanning the gap. The CDR3 DNA sequence: TGTGCCAGTAGTATAGGGGCCAGGAATGAAAAACTGTTTTTT. Translated, it gives CASSIGARNEKLFF.

V is TRBV6-5 and J is TRBJ1-5, with D perhaps matching TRBD1 (6 bases). CDR3 size: 12 residues. In germline, CDR1 is MNHEY, CDR2 SVGAGI. V was trimmed by 6 bases and J by 4 bases, leaving 7 bases between them. The CDR3, as DNA: TGTGCCAGCAGGACAGGTAATCAGCCCCAGCATTTT. As protein: CASRTGNQPQHF.

V gene TRBV6-4 combines with J gene TRBJ2-3; a weak D match, TRBD2 (7 bases). Per the germline V gene, CDR1 is MRHNA and CDR2 is SNTAGT. V was cut by 2 bases and J by 1 base, with 13 bases left in between. This CDR3 contains 16 residues. The CDR3 reads CASSDGWGGGTDTQYF. The CDR3 nucleotides read TGTGCCAGCAGTGACGGTTGGGGGGGCGGCACAGATACGCAGTATTTT.